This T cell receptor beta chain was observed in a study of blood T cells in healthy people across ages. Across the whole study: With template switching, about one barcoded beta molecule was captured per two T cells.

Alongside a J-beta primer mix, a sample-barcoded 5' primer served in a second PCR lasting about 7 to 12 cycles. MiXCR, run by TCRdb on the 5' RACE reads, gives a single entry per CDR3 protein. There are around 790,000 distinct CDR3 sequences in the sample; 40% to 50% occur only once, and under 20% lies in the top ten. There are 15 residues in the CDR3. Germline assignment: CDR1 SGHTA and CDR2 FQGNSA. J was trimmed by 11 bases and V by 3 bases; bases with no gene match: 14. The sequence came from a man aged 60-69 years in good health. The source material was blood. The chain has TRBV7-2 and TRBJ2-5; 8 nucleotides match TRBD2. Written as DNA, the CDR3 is TGTGCCAGCAGCTTCAACGGGGGGGCTTACAATGAGCAGTACTTC. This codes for CASSFNGGAYNEQYF.